Below, 31 T cell receptor beta chains from the same sample are listed, as sequenced in a study of cytomegalovirus exposure and HLA in healthy donors. The PCR employed 60 Vbeta primers together with 13 Jbeta primers. TCRdb's table, derived via immunoSEQ multiplex PCR, lists solely in-frame clones and lacks some. Altogether roughly 160,000 clones are present, 65% to 85% being singletons, with the ten largest covering approximately 2.2%. Sample: PBMCs. The receptors derive from a male donor in good health and CMV-seronegative.

The chain is built from TRBV27 and TRBJ1-2, with TRBD1 matching over 8 bases. V lost 2 bases, J lost 8 bases, and 10 bases stayed unmatched. Per germline, CDR1 MNHEY and CDR2 SMNVEV (reference sequence). The CDR3 has 15 residues. CDR3 amino acids: CASSLDRQGAGGYTF. CDR3 sequence (DNA): TGTGCCAGCAGTTTAGACCGGCAGGGGGCGGGGGGCTACACCTTC.

The chain uses TRBV10-3 and TRBJ2-1, with a tentative D call TRBD2 (6 bases). Germline CDR1 ENHRY, CDR2 SYGVKD. The CDR3 has 15 amino acids. Trimming left V 5 bases short and J 0 bases short, with 11 bases between. Here the CDR3 reads CAISLASASYNEQFF. For the CDR3, the DNA is TGTGCCATCAGTCTCGCTAGCGCCTCCTACAATGAGCAGTTCTTC.

The chain carries TRBV10-3 and TRBJ2-2, with TRBD1 matching over 7 bases. The V gene end was trimmed by 10 bases and the J gene end by 3 bases; junction bases not matched to a gene: 8. Germline CDR1 and CDR2: ENHRY and SYGVKD. The CDR3 consists of 14 residues. The CDR3 spells CATGGTEDTGELFF. CDR3 DNA sequence: TGTGCCACCGGTGGGACAGAAGACACCGGGGAGCTGTTTTTT.

This clone was seen a single time. The chain uses TRBV28 and TRBJ2-7; 11 bases match TRBD1. Germline CDR1 is MDHEN and CDR2 is SYDVKM. The CDR3 has 15 amino acids. J was trimmed by 1 base and V by 3 bases; bases with no gene match: 2. As DNA, the CDR3 is TGTGCCAGCAGTTTTGGGACAGGGGGGTCCTACGAGCAGTACTTC. As protein: CASSFGTGGSYEQYF.

The J gene is TRBJ1-1, the V gene TRBV4-1; TRBD1 is a possible D gene (5 bases). CDR3 length: 15 residues. Germline V gives CDR1 MGHRA, CDR2 YSYEKL. The V end lost 0 bases, the J end lost 0 bases, and 8 bases lay between the germline ends. In DNA, the CDR3 is TGCGCCAGCAGCCAAGAAAAGGGGATGAACACTGAAGCTTTCTTT. Translated, it gives CASSQEKGMNTEAFF.

The rearrangement uses TRBV5-1 and TRBJ2-7; 8 bases align to TRBD1. Germline V lookup: CDR1 SGHRS, CDR2 YFSETQ. The J segment lost 6 bases and the V segment lost 5 bases, leaving 10 bases of the junction unmatched. CDR3 length: 14 amino acids. The CDR3 bases are TGCGCCAGCAGGGAGGACAGGGCCCCCTCCGAGCAGTACTTC. This translates into CASREDRAPSEQYF.

This clone has a single count. The chain combines TRBV7-2 with TRBJ2-5; a possible D gene is TRBD2 (6 bases). V lost 0 bases, J lost 5 bases, and 13 bases lay in between. Germline V gives CDR1 SGHTA, CDR2 FQGNSA. The CDR3 covers 15 residues. The CDR3 sequence: CASSLAQGREETQYF. The CDR3 DNA reads TGTGCCAGCAGCTTAGCGCAGGGTCGGGAGGAGACCCAGTACTTC. The full variable domain, rest sourced from reference TRBV7-2 and TRBJ2-5, is GAGVSQSPSNKVTEKGKDVELRCDPISGHTALYWYRQSLGQGLEFLIYFQGNSAPDKSGLPSDRFSAERTGGSVSTLTIQRTQQEDSAVYLCASSLAQGREETQYFGPGTRLLVL.

The chain has TRBV2 and TRBJ2-3; 10 bases are a match to TRBD2. J lost 4 bases, V lost 1 base, and 5 bases had no gene match. Germline V gives CDR1 SNHLY, CDR2 FYNNEI. The CDR3 consists of 16 residues. In DNA form, the CDR3 reads TGTGCCAGCAGTGAAGTGGGGACTAGCGAGTCAGATACGCAGTATTTT. It yields the protein CASSEVGTSESDTQYF.

The rearrangement uses TRBV30 and TRBJ1-2; D not certain. The CDR3 extends over 11 amino acids. Trimming cost V 1 base and J 5 bases, with 5 bases left between them. The V gene's germline CDR1 is GTSNPN and CDR2 SVGIG (reference sequence). The CDR3 loop reads CAWSDSYGYTF. CDR3 coding DNA: TGTGCCTGGAGTGACAGTTATGGCTACACCTTC.

This clone was detected only once. The chain has TRBV7-3 and TRBJ2-3; 11 nucleotides agree with TRBD2. The V gene's germline CDR1 is SGHTA and CDR2 FQGTGA. With V trimmed by 5 bases and J by 2 bases, 12 bases remained unmatched. The CDR3 totals 18 residues. CDR3 protein: CASSLGTGTSGFTDTQYF. CDR3 bases: TGTGCCAGCAGCCTGGGAACCGGGACTAGCGGATTCACAGATACGCAGTATTTT.

This chain uses TRBV10-3 with TRBJ2-3; 11 nucleotides match TRBD2. Germline assignment: CDR1 ENHRY and CDR2 SYGVKD. J lost 5 bases, V lost 7 bases, and 14 bases had no gene match. The CDR3 runs 17 residues. CDR3 in DNA: TGTGCCATCAATAGCGGGGGGGCCCTCCCCCTCCAAGATACGCAGTATTTT. Translating gives CAINSGGALPLQDTQYF.

This clone has just a few counts. The chain couples TRBV19 to TRBJ1-1, with 9 bases that match TRBD1. V was pared by 7 bases and J by 11 bases, with 11 bases of the junction left unmatched. This CDR3 comprises 13 residues. Germline-derived CDR1 and CDR2 are LNHDA and SQIVND (reference sequence). The CDR3 nucleotides are TGTGCCAGTATGGGACAGGGTAGAATATATGCTTTCTTT. It translates to CASMGQGRIYAFF.

The J gene is TRBJ1-6, the V gene TRBV4-3; 10 positions agree with TRBD1. The length of the CDR3 is 18 residues. V shed 0 bases and J 2 bases; nucleotides not matched to a gene: 4. CDR1 and CDR2 from the germline V gene are LGHNA and YSLEER. The CDR3 region is CASSQDPGQGAYNSPLHF. DNA for the CDR3: TGCGCCAGCAGCCAAGACCCCGGACAGGGGGCCTATAATTCACCCCTCCACTTT.

The chain uses TRBV7-8 and TRBJ2-5; TRBD2 agrees at 12 bases. Germline V gene lookup returns CDR1 SGHVS and CDR2 FQNEAQ. V was clipped by 4 bases and J by 7 bases; unmatched bases: 7. This CDR3 region has 15 residues. The CDR3 here is CASSSRLAGDRTQYF. The CDR3 DNA sequence: TGTGCCAGCAGCTCCAGACTAGCGGGGGATCGGACCCAGTACTTC.

The V call is TRBV30, the J call TRBJ2-7; TRBD2 matches 10 bases. Germline-derived CDR1 and CDR2 are GTSNPN and SVGIG (reference sequence). The CDR3 runs to 15 residues. The V gene end was trimmed by 5 bases and the J gene end by 0 bases; junction bases not matched to a gene: 7. The CDR3 coding sequence is TGTGCCTGGCTCCCTAGCGGGGGTTTCTCCTACGAGCAGTACTTC. This encodes CAWLPSGGFSYEQYF.

This chain links TRBV5-5 with TRBJ2-5; D not certain. The CDR3 is 14 residues long. The V and J ends lost 0 bases and 2 bases respectively, with 8 bases between them. CDR1 SGHKS and CDR2 YYEKEE come from the germline V gene (reference sequence). Written as DNA, the CDR3 is TGTGCCAGCAGCTTGGTTGGAGTTCAAGAGACCCAGTACTTC. Residues: CASSLVGVQETQYF.

The J gene is TRBJ1-1, the V gene TRBV4-1; TRBD1 matches 8 bases. Germline V gene data show CDR1 as MGHRA and CDR2 as YSYEKL. V was clipped by 6 bases and J by 4 bases; unmatched bases: 4. The CDR3 has 13 amino acids. This CDR3 reads CASRRQGSTEAFF. The CDR3 nucleotides read TGCGCCAGCAGAAGACAGGGGTCCACTGAAGCTTTCTTT.

This chain joins TRBV6-6 and TRBJ1-2; 7 positions agree with TRBD1. Germline trimming cut 0 bases from V and 6 bases from J; bases unmatched to any gene: 10. This CDR3 is built from 16 residues. Germline V gene data show CDR1 as MNHNY and CDR2 as SVGAGI (reference sequence). As DNA, the CDR3 is TGTGCCAGCAGTTACTCGCCCGACAGGGTTGGCGATGGCTACACCTTC. This codes for CASSYSPDRVGDGYTF.

The chain is built from TRBV9 and TRBJ2-5; D remains unclear. The CDR3 is 14 residues long. Per the germline V gene, CDR1 is SGDLS and CDR2 is YYNGEE. The ends were cut back, 0 bases at V and 2 bases at J, with 8 bases in the middle. CDR3 sequence reads: CASSVGAEQETQYF. The CDR3 DNA reads TGTGCCAGCAGCGTAGGGGCAGAACAAGAGACCCAGTACTTC.

The chain employs TRBV7-3 and TRBJ2-7; 11 nucleotides align to TRBD1. Germline V gene lookup returns CDR1 SGHTA and CDR2 FQGTGA. The J segment lost 2 bases and the V segment lost 0 bases, leaving 6 bases of the junction unmatched. The CDR3 runs to 17 residues. DNA of the CDR3: TGTGCCAGCAGCTTAACCGGACAGGGGGCACAAACCTACGAGCAGTACTTC. Translation gives CASSLTGQGAQTYEQYF.

Here the CDR3 DNA reads TGTGCCAGCACCCAACCTAACCGGGACACCTACGAGCAGTACTTC. It encodes CASTQPNRDTYEQYF. This chain connects TRBV28 to TRBJ2-7; tentative D call: TRBD1 (6 bases). Trimming cost V 7 bases and J 2 bases, with 18 bases left between them. In germline, CDR1 is MDHEN, CDR2 SYDVKM. This CDR3 has 15 residues.

This chain links TRBV10-1 with TRBJ2-7, with 10 positions matching TRBD2. Germline loops: CDR1 WNHNN, CDR2 SYGVQD (reference sequence). This CDR3 is built from 19 residues. The V segment lost 4 bases and the J segment 3 bases; nucleotides outside the gene matches: 18. CDR3 bases: TGCGCCAGCAGTGGGATCCAGCGGGAGGGCCGTCTGCGGGACTACGAGCAGTACTTC. Its translation is CASSGIQREGRLRDYEQYF.

This clone was observed once. The CDR3 nucleotides read TGCGCCAGCAGCCAAGAGGAGGGGCCCTATGGCTACACCTTC. This translates into CASSQEEGPYGYTF. The gene calls are TRBV4-3 and TRBJ1-2; a possible D gene is TRBD1 (5 bases). V lost 0 bases to trimming and J lost 4 bases, with 9 bases between them. The CDR3 has 14 amino acids. Per the germline V gene, CDR1 is LGHNA and CDR2 is YSLEER.

This chain connects TRBV29-1 to TRBJ1-2; 9 nucleotides align to TRBD1. The V gene's germline CDR1 is SQVTM and CDR2 ANQGSEA. CDR3 length: 13 residues. The junction had 3 bases not matched to a gene; V was cut back by 3 bases and J by 4 bases. CDR3 bases: TGCAGCGTTGAGGGGACAGGGAGCTATGGCTACACCTTC. It specifies CSVEGTGSYGYTF.

This clone appeared a single time. The chain joins TRBV30 to TRBJ2-3; D is ambiguous. Trimming removed 2 bases at V and 2 bases at J, with 5 bases between. The CDR3 consists of 12 residues. Germline values: CDR1 GTSNPN, CDR2 SVGIG (reference sequence). CDR3 nucleotide sequence: TGTGCCTGGAGTACTTCCACAGATACGCAGTATTTT. This sequence encodes CAWSTSTDTQYF.

The chain employs TRBV15 and TRBJ2-5; D might be TRBD2 (6 bases). Trimming removed 0 bases from V and 5 bases from J, with 19 bases in between. Germline V gene sequence: CDR1 LNHNV, CDR2 YYDKDF (reference sequence). CDR3 length: 17 amino acids. CDR3 amino acids: CATSRDQNAGPWETQYF. The CDR3 bases are TGTGCCACCAGCAGAGATCAGAACGCGGGACCCTGGGAGACCCAGTACTTC.

The chain carries TRBV7-6 and TRBJ2-5; no clear D gene. This CDR3 has 11 residues. V was trimmed by 6 bases and J by 5 bases, leaving 7 bases between them. Germline V gives CDR1 SGHVS, CDR2 FNYEAQ. CDR3 region: CASSSSETQYF. In nucleotides, the CDR3 is TGTGCCAGCAGTTCCAGTGAGACCCAGTACTTC.

This clone was seen a single time. This chain links TRBV6-1 with TRBJ2-3, with a weak D call TRBD2 (5 bases). The CDR3 loop spans 15 amino acids. V was cut by 2 bases and J by 3 bases, with 12 bases left in between. The V gene's germline CDR1 is MNHNS and CDR2 SASEGT. CDR3 in DNA: TGTGCCAGCAGTGAATCCGGGGTTAGGACAGATACGCAGTATTTT. Amino acid sequence: CASSESGVRTDTQYF.

DNA for the CDR3: TGCGCCAGCAGCCACATGAACACTGAAGCTTTCTTT. Translated, it gives CASSHMNTEAFF. This chain joins TRBV4-3 and TRBJ1-1; D remains ambiguous. Germline loops: CDR1 LGHNA, CDR2 YSLEER. V lost 3 bases and J lost 0, with 2 bases in between. The CDR3 sequence is 12 residues long.

V is TRBV15 and J is TRBJ2-3; TRBD2 agrees at 10 bases. Trimming took 3 bases from V and 5 from J; bases not matched to a gene: 8. The CDR3 runs 16 residues. CDR1 and CDR2 from the germline V gene are LNHNV and YYDKDF (reference sequence). The CDR3 bases are TGTGCCACCAGCAGCGGGAGCGGGGGGGCGCGAGATACGCAGTATTTT. As protein: CATSSGSGGARDTQYF.

The J gene is TRBJ1-5, the V gene TRBV7-2; D is perhaps TRBD1 (5 bases). The CDR3 consists of 12 residues. CDR1 SGHTA and CDR2 FQGNSA come from the germline V gene. V dropped 5 bases and J dropped 11 bases, with 13 bases sitting between them. CDR3 sequence: CASSQSAGTQHF. In DNA, the CDR3 is TGTGCCAGCAGCCAGTCTGCAGGGACCCAGCATTTT.